This T cell receptor (beta chain) was identified in a study of T cell changes during pregnancy in multiple sclerosis. The protocol was immunoSEQ multiplex PCR, while the TCRdb copy is restricted to in-frame clones and leaves out a portion. The data show some 70,000 clones, roughly nine tenths seen once. The germline gives CDR1 MNHNS, CDR2 SASEGT. V was trimmed by 7 bases and J by 0 bases, leaving 6 bases between them. This CDR3 has 13 amino acids. The table lists this clone with a count of one. The clonotype originates from a female donor with multiple sclerosis, enrolled in a pregnancy study. The sequenced sample was peripheral blood, obtained in the second trimester of pregnancy. The chain joins TRBV6-1 to TRBJ2-2; D gene ambiguous. The CDR3 coding sequence is TGTGCCAGCATGGCTCCGAACACCGGGGAGCTGTTTTTT. It translates to CASMAPNTGELFF.